The rows below give T cell receptor beta chains drawn from one sample of a study of naive and memory T cell subsets. TCRdb reprocessed the UMI-ligation and nested PCR reads with MiXCR, giving one entry per CDR3 protein. Among roughly 20,000 distinct CDR3 sequences listed, 9.5% to 11% were seen once. Sequencing was performed on central memory CD8+ T cells from blood. Receptors were obtained from a human donor in good health. Both conserved end residues are part of each CDR3.

>TRBV29-1
CSVYPGRGPYTTDTQYF
>TRBV20-1
CSAMGGIGGTEAFF
>TRBV3-1
CASSQVDRGPYEQYF
>TRBV6-6
CASSITAGGTRTGELFF
>TRBV9
CASSTQGASNEKLFF
>TRBV7-2
CASSLVGEFTEAFF
>TRBV6-2/TRBV6-3
CASSYPLGFGELFF
>TRBV7-9
CASSLAVQGRGYTF
>TRBV3-1
CASSPFVGGNGYTF
>TRBV5-1
CASSPRTGIYDNEQFF
>TRBV14
CASSQIPTSADTQYF
>TRBV27
CASSFHINSPLHF
>TRBV15
CATSREREATDTQYF
>TRBV20-1
CSASSGLLHVETQYF
>TRBV29-1
CSANPDRGRETQYF
>TRBV5-6
CASSLALQEGPTEETQYF